A selection of T cell receptor beta chains follows, all from one sample in a study. TCRdb analysed the 5' RACE reads with MiXCR anew, one entry per CDR3 protein. The table includes approximately 570 distinct CDR3 sequences, roughly 8.3% detected once. The specimen sequenced was central memory T cells from blood PBMCs. These receptors were obtained from a male donor with HIV. Each CDR3 is given with its conserved first and last residue. D genes are given only for firm matches. A row's size may be missing; if present it is once, few, many or a size class.

j_call | v_call | d_call | clone_size | cdr3_aa | cdr3_nt
TRBJ1-1 | TRBV5-5 | TRBD1 | hyperexpanded | CASSSLDRDTEAFF | TGTGCCAGCAGCTCACTTGACAGGGACACTGAAGCTTTCTTT
TRBJ1-1 | TRBV2 | . | . | CASSVRVVSEAFF | TGTGCCAGCAGTGTCCGGGTGGTGAGTGAAGCTTTCTTT
TRBJ1-4 | TRBV20-1 | . | . | CSASPGQFGEKLLF | TGCAGTGCTAGCCCGGGGCAGTTTGGTGAAAAACTGCTTTTT
TRBJ1-2 | TRBV29-1 | TRBD1 | . | CSVGQGGTYGYTF | TGCAGCGTTGGGCAGGGGGGTACCTATGGCTACACCTTC
TRBJ1-1 | TRBV10-1 | . | few | CASRLREMNTEAFF | TGCGCCAGCAGGCTCAGGGAAATGAACACTGAAGCTTTCTTT
TRBJ2-1 | TRBV5-5 | TRBD1 | . | CASSFQGDNEQFF | TGTGCCAGCAGCTTCCAGGGGGATAATGAGCAGTTCTTC
TRBJ2-7 | TRBV29-1 | TRBD1 | large | CSVEGARDRSYEQYF | TGCAGCGTTGAAGGGGCCCGGGACAGGTCCTACGAGCAGTACTTC
TRBJ1-1 | TRBV20-1 | TRBD1 | . | CSARLWDRGPEAFF | TGCAGTGCTAGACTGTGGGACAGGGGCCCTGAAGCTTTCTTT
TRBJ2-7 | TRBV4-3 | TRBD1 | few | CASSQRPGGSYEQYF | TGCGCCAGCAGCCAACGGCCAGGGGGTTCGTACGAGCAGTACTTC
TRBJ2-1 | TRBV12-3/TRBV12-4 | . | large | CASSLGRTYNEQFF | TGTGCCAGCAGTTTAGGGCGGACCTACAATGAGCAGTTCTTC
TRBJ1-6 | TRBV30 | . | large | CAWSVRDFWGDSPLHF | TGTGCCTGGAGTGTTAGAGACTTCTGGGGGGATTCACCCCTCCACTTT
TRBJ1-1 | TRBV10-3 | TRBD1 | . | CAISAQGPEAFF | TGTGCCATCAGCGCACAGGGGCCTGAAGCTTTCTTT